Detailed here is one T cell receptor beta chain. The data derive from a study of shared clonotypes between healthy human individuals. Study in general: Each donor contributed plates that comprised three CD4 naive, three CD4 memory, two CD8 naive and one CD8 memory.

This CDR3 spans 14 amino acids. Germline V gives CDR1 SEHNR, CDR2 FQNEAQ (reference sequence). The junction had 5 bases not matched to a gene; V was cut back by 3 bases and J by 6 bases. Generated by immunoSEQ multiplex PCR, the TCRdb table keeps only in-frame clones and is missing some. The sample gives around 690,000 clones, 80% to 95% of which show up once; about a third is in the top ten. The receptor was derived from a man aged 18 to 35 in good health. Some clones in this sample may be carry-over from other donors' samples. The specimen was memory CD8+ T cells from PBMCs. Subset here: CD45RO+ cells pooled with CCR7-negative TemRA cells. The chain uses TRBV7-9 and TRBJ1-1, with TRBD1 identical over 9 bases. The DNA for the CDR3 is TGTGCCAGCAGCTTGGACAGGGGTCAGCCTGAAGCTTTCTTT. This codes for CASSLDRGQPEAFF.